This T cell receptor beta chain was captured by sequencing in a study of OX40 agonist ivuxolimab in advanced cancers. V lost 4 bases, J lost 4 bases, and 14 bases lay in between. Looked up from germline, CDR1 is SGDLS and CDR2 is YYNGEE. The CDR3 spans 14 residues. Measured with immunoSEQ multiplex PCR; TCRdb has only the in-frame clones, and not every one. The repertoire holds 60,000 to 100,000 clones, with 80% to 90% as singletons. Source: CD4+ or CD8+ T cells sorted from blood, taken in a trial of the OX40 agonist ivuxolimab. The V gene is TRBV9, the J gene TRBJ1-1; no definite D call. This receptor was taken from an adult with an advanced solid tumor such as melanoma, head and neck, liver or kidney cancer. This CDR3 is CASSQSPGGTEAFF. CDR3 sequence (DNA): TGTGCCAGCAGCCAAAGCCCGGGCGGCACTGAAGCTTTCTTT.